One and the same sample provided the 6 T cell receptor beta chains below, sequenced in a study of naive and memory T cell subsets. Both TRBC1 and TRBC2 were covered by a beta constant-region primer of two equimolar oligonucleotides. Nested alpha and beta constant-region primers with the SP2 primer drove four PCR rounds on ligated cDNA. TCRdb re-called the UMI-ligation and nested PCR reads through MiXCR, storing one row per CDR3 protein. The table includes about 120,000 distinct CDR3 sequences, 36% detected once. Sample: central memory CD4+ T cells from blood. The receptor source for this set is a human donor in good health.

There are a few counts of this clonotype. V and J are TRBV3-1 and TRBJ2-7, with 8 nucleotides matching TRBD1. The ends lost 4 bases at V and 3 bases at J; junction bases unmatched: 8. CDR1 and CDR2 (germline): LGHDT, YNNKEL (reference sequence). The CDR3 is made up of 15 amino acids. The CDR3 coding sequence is TGTGCCAGCAGCCGACAGGGACAGGTCTTCTACGAGCAGTACTTC. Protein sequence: CASSRQGQVFYEQYF.

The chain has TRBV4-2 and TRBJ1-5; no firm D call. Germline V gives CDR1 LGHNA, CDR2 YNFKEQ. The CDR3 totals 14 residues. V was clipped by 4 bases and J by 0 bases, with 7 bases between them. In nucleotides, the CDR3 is TGTGCCAGCAGCCCAGAGCCTAGCAATCAGCCCCAGCATTTT. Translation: CASSPEPSNQPQHF.

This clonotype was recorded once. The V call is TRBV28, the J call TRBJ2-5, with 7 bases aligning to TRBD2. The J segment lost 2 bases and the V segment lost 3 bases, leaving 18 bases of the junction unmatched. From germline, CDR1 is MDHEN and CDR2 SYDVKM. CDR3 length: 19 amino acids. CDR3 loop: CASSFFGGGWAIGQETQYF. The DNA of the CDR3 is TGTGCCAGCAGTTTCTTTGGGGGAGGGTGGGCCATCGGGCAAGAGACCCAGTACTTC.

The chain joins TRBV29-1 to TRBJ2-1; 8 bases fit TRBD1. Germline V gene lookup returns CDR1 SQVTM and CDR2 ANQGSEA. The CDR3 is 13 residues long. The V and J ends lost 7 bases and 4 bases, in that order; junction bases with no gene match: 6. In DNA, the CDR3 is TGCAGCGCGGTTGGACAGGGTTACAATGAGCAGTTCTTC. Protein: CSAVGQGYNEQFF.

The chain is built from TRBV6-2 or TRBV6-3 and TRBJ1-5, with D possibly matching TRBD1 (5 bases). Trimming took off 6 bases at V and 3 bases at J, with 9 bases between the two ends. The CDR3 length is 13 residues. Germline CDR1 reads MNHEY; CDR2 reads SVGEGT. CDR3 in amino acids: CASRGHFNQPQHF. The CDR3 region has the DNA TGTGCCAGCAGAGGACACTTCAATCAGCCCCAGCATTTT.

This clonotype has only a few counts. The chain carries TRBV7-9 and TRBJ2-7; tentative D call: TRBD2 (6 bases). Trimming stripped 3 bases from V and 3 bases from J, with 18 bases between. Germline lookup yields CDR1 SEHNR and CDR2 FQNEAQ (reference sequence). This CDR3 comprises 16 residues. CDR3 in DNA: TGTGCCAGCAGCTTTGGGGGGAGACTTAAGGGCTACGAGCAGTACTTC. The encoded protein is CASSFGGRLKGYEQYF.